This T cell receptor beta chain was identified during a study of blood T cell repertoires in COVID-19. Study background: Samples came from the United States, Italy and Spain, spanning acute and convalescent COVID-19. T cells, B-cell-depleted T cells, or PBMCs supplied cDNA or gDNA.

The protocol was immunoSEQ multiplex PCR, while the TCRdb copy is restricted to in-frame clones and leaves out a portion. The sample includes fewer than 300,000 clones, approximately 84% of them seen just once. This CDR3 comprises 12 residues. V shed 11 bases, J shed 4 bases, and the junction held 7 bases outside the gene matches. The germline V gene encodes CDR1 LNHDA and CDR2 SQIVND (reference sequence). Source material: peripheral blood. This TCR came from a man aged 45 to 65 with COVID-19, enrolled during active disease. V usage is TRBV19 and J usage is TRBJ1-1, with 7 bases identical to TRBD1. The CDR3 coding sequence is TGTGCCGCCCGACAGGGTGGCACTGAAGCTTTCTTT. Translation gives CAARQGGTEAFF. Together with reference TRBV19 and TRBJ1-1, the CDR3 gives the full variable domain: DGGITQSPKYLFRKEGQNVTLSCEQNLNHDAMYWYRQDPGQGLRLIYYSQIVNDFQKGDIAEGYSVSREKKESFPLTVTSAQKNPTAFYLCAARQGGTEAFFGQGTRLTVV.